The T cell receptor (beta chain) described here comes from a study of CD8 T cells in ankylosing spondylitis. Construction of TCR beta libraries was performed using quantitative 5'-RACE with molecular barcodes. TCRdb ran MiXCR on the 5' RACE reads and lists one entry per CDR3 protein. Altogether roughly 250,000 distinct CDR3 sequences are present, about 10% being singletons, with the ten largest covering about 2.8%. Study-level points and caveats: The authors reported significant enrichment of disease-linked clones in matched ankylosing spondylitis synovial fluid.

This clonotype has ten or more counts. Its antigen is not known. Sequenced input: blood, either unsorted or a sorted T cell fraction (not recorded which). The TCR sequence derives from a male donor with ankylosing spondylitis or in good health (not recorded which).

CDR3 coding DNA: TGTGCCAGCACCCTGTTAACCTGGGGCTCCTACAATGAGCAGTTCTTC. It encodes CASTLLTWGSYNEQFF. The chain has TRBV6-1 and TRBJ2-1; no clear D. Germline V gene lookup returns CDR1 MNHNS and CDR2 SASEGT. This CDR3 is built from 16 residues. V lost 7 bases to trimming and J lost 0 bases, with 16 bases between them.